The sequence of this T cell receptor (beta chain) was determined in a study of CD8+ T cells in alopecia areata. Study overall: Donor skin was harvested from approximately 6-12-month-old C3H/HeJ mice with spontaneous alopecia and grafted onto roughly 6-10-week-old female C3H/HeJ recipients.

This clone is labeled as medium-sized (0.01 to 0.1%). Its antigen is undetermined. Any gene name here is a mouse gene name. The read halts 4 residues ahead of the CDR3 end, with the missing end drawn from the germline J gene. Sequencing used cDNA as its template, made by extracting RNA and reverse transcribing it. This table comes from immunoSEQ multiplex PCR, and its TCRdb copy is limited to in-frame clones, with some not included. The sample holds about 6,000 clones, and no clone turns up only once. Sorting relied on CD4, CD8alpha, NKG2D, NKG2ACE and other markers applied to pooled cutaneous lymph node cells. Germline V lookup: CDR1 NSQYPW, CDR2 LRSPGD (reference sequence). The V gene lost 0 bases and the J gene lost 3 bases, with 11 bases spanning the gap. This CDR3 is built from 15 residues. Study-level findings and limits: Sequencing of scalp samples also includes resident alphabeta T cells from normal skin. In lesional scalp, particularly from alopecia totalis/universalis, clonality was higher than in normal scalp.

The chain carries TRBV1 and TRBJ1-1; weak D call: TRBD1 (6 bases). What was sequenced was CD8+ T cells sorted from a lymph node. The receptor comes from a C3H/HeJ mouse with alopecia areata. For this strain, the MHC haplotype corresponds to H2-k. The part of the CDR3 DNA that was read is TGCACCTGCAGTGCAGATGTACAGGGAGACACA. It encodes CTCSADVQGDT. Given in full, the CDR3 is CTCSADVQGDTEVFF. Together with reference TRBV1 and TRBJ1-1, the CDR3 gives the full variable domain: VTLLEQNPRWRLVPRGQAVNLRCILKNSQYPWMSWYQQDLQKQLQWLFTLRSPGDKEVKSLPGADYLATRVTDTELRLQVANMSQGRTLYCTCSADVQGDTEVFFGKGTRLTVV.